The TCR beta chain under discussion was sequenced for a study of T cells after yellow fever vaccination. Notes on the study in general: A weaker but faster secondary response was observed, peaking on day 5 versus 15.

In making TCR cDNA, 5'RACE template switching added a universal primer site and UMIs to it. MiXCR, run by TCRdb on the 5' RACE reads, gives a single entry per CDR3 protein. The sample contains about 630,000 distinct CDR3 sequences, around 12% of which appear only once. This clonotype was seen a handful of times. Its antigen is currently unknown. Germline-derived CDR1 and CDR2 are DFQATT and SNEGSKA (reference sequence). Deletions cut 0 bases from V and 8 bases from J, with 17 bases between. The CDR3 is 15 residues long. The TCR sequence derives from a man aged 25 to 40 who received the YFV17D yellow fever vaccine. This sequence joins TRBV20-1 and TRBJ2-1; D tentatively fits TRBD1 or TRBD2 (5 bases each). This sample comprised PBMCs, obtained on the day of the yellow fever booster vaccination. CDR3 nucleotides: TGCAGTGCTAGAGATCCTAGCTGGGGCATGGATGAGCAGTTCTTC. It specifies CSARDPSWGMDEQFF.